One and the same sample provided the 3 T cell receptor beta chains below, sequenced in a study of T cells after yellow fever vaccination. From the 5' RACE reads, TCRdb called clonotypes with MiXCR, one entry per CDR3 protein. This sample has 14,000 or so distinct CDR3 sequences; under 7.5% occur once, and the top ten carry about 1.6%. The source material was PBMCs, either bulk or a sorted T-cell subset (CD4+, CD8+, memory, or dextramer-sorted; not recorded which), sampled on the day of the yellow fever booster vaccination. Source of these receptors: a young man who received the YFV17D yellow fever vaccine.

In its sample, this clonotype is medium-sized (0.01 to 0.1%). The chain couples TRBV12-3 or TRBV12-4 to TRBJ1-4, with 9 nucleotides matching TRBD1. V trimming: 3 bases; J trimming: 8 bases; junction bases outside the gene matches: 13. The CDR3 totals 17 residues. CDR3 nucleotides: TGTGCCAGCAGTTTCTCGTTTCGGGGGACAGGGTACGAAAAACTGTTTTTT. Translated, it gives CASSFSFRGTGYEKLFF.

This clonotype appeared many times. V is TRBV27 and J is TRBJ1-2; D unclear. Per the germline V gene, CDR1 is MNHEY and CDR2 is SMNVEV (reference sequence). V was pared by 0 bases and J by 4 bases, with 6 bases between. This CDR3 spans 13 amino acids. CDR3 residues: CASSLSDGYGYTF. CDR3 DNA: TGTGCCAGCAGTTTATCTGACGGCTATGGCTACACCTTC.

This clonotype was seen repeatedly, ten times or more. The J gene is TRBJ2-1, the V gene TRBV5-1, with 9 bases aligning to TRBD2. This CDR3 is built from 15 residues. Germline V gene data show CDR1 as SGHRS and CDR2 as YFSETQ. Trimming took 2 bases from V and 5 from J; bases not matched to a gene: 5. The CDR3 nucleotides read TGCGCCAGCAGCTTCGGCGGGGGGGCCCACAATGAGCAGTTCTTC. This translates into CASSFGGGAHNEQFF. The variable domain in full, with the rest retrieved from reference TRBV5-1 and TRBJ2-1, is KAGVTQTPRYLIKTRGQQVTLSCSPISGHRSVSWYQQTPGQGLQFLFEYFSETQRNKGNFPGRFSGRQFSNSRSEMNVSTLELGDSALYLCASSFGGGAHNEQFFGPGTRLTVL.